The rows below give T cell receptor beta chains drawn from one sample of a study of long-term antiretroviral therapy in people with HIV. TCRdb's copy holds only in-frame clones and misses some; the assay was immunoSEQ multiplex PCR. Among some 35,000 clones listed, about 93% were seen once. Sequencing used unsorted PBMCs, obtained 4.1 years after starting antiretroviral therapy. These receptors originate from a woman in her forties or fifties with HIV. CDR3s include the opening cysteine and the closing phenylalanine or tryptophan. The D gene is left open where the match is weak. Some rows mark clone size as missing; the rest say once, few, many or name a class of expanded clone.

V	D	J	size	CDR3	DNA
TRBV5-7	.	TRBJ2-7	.	CASSLYRISYEQYF	TGTGCCAGCAGCTTGTACAGGATCTCCTACGAGCAGTACTTC
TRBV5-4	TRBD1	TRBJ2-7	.	CASRLTGDGMYEQYF	TGTGCCAGCAGGTTGACAGGGGATGGAATGTACGAGCAGTACTTC
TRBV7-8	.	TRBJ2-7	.	CASSFSSPSYEQYF	TGTGCCAGCAGCTTCAGTTCCCCCTCCTACGAGCAGTACTTC
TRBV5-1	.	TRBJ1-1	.	CASSSGGEGAEAFF	TGCGCCAGCAGCTCTGGTGGGGAGGGCGCTGAAGCTTTCTTT
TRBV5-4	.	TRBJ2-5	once	CASSFPSGGGETQYF	TGTGCCAGCAGCTTCCCCTCGGGTGGCGGGGAGACCCAGTACTTC
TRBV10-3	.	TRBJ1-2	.	CAIREQTGPYGYTF	TGTGCCATCAGGGAACAGACAGGACCTTATGGCTACACCTTC
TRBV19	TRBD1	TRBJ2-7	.	CASSVLDRAAEQYF	TGTGCCAGTAGTGTCCTGGACAGGGCGGCCGAGCAGTACTTC
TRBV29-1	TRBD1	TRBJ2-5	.	CSVAPYDRAQETQYF	TGCAGCGTTGCACCATACGACAGGGCCCAAGAGACCCAGTACTTC
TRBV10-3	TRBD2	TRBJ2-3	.	CALAAGGPPDTQYF	TGTGCCCTAGCAGCGGGGGGGCCCCCAGATACGCAGTATTTT
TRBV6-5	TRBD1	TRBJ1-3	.	CASSYSRRGHGNTIYF	TGTGCCAGCAGTTACTCACGGAGGGGGCATGGAAACACCATATATTTT
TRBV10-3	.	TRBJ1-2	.	CAISQDSYYGYTF	TGTGCCATCAGCCAGGACAGCTACTATGGCTACACCTTC
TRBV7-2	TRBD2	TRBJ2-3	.	CASSLVPAGGLRDTQYF	TGTGCCAGCAGCTTAGTGCCGGCGGGGGGGCTTAGAGATACGCAGTATTTT
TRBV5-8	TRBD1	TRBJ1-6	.	CASSLVDRGSNSPLHF	TGTGCCAGCAGCTTGGTCGACAGGGGCTCTAATTCACCCCTCCACTTT
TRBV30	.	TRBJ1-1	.	CARNRVIYTEAFF	TGTGCCCGGAACAGGGTGATATACACTGAAGCTTTCTTT
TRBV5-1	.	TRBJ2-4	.	CASSPREVIAKNIQYF	TGCGCCAGCAGCCCCCGTGAAGTGATAGCCAAAAACATTCAGTACTTC
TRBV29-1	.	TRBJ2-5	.	CSVDPTDDSETQYF	TGCAGCGTTGACCCGACAGATGATAGTGAGACCCAGTACTTC
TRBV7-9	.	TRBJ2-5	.	CASSSLDVQRTQYF	TGTGCCAGCAGCTCCCTTGACGTGCAAAGAACCCAGTACTTC
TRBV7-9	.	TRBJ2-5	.	CASSFRRGTGNSAIETQYF	TGTGCCAGCAGCTTCCGCCGAGGCACAGGGAACTCTGCTATAGAGACCCAGTACTTC